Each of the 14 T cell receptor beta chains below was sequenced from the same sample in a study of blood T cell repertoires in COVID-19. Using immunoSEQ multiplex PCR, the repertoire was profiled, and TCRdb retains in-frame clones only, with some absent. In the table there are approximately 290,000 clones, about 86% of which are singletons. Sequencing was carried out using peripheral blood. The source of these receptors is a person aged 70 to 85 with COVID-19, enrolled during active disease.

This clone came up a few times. As DNA, the CDR3 is TGTGCCAGTAGACTAGCGGGGGCCGGAAGGGAGCTGTTTTTT. It yields the protein CASRLAGAGRELFF. The chain combines TRBV11-2 with TRBJ2-2, with TRBD2 matching over 12 bases. V lost 9 bases to trimming and J lost 9 bases; unmatched junction nucleotides: 8. The CDR3 runs to 14 residues. In germline, CDR1 is SGHAT, CDR2 FQNNGV.

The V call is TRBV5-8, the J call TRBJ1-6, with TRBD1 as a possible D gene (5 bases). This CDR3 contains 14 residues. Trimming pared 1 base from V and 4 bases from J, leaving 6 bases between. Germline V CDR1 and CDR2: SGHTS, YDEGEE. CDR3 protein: CASSLRGYNSPLHF. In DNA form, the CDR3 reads TGTGCCAGCAGCTTGCGGGGGTATAATTCACCCCTCCACTTT.

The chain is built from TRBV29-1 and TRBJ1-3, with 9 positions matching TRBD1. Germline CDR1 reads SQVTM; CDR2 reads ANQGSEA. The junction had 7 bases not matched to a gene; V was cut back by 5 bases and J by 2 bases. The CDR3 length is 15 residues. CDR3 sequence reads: CSVQPGQGTGNTIYF. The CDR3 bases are TGCAGCGTTCAACCGGGACAGGGAACTGGAAACACCATATATTTT.

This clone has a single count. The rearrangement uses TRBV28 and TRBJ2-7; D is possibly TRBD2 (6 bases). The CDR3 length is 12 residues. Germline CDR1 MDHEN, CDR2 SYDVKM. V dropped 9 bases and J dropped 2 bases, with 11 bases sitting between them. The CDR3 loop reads CASISSAYEQYF. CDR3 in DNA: TGTGCCAGTATCTCTAGCGCCTACGAGCAGTACTTC.

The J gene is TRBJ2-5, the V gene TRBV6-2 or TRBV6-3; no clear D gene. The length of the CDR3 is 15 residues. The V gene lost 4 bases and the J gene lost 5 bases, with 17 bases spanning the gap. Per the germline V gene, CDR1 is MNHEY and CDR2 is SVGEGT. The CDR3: CASSSGNRFGETQYF. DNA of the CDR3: TGTGCCAGCAGTTCTGGAAATAGGTTCGGGGAGACCCAGTACTTC.

The CDR3 protein is CASSSDRFYGYTF. CDR3 DNA: TGTGCCAGCAGCTCGGACAGATTCTATGGCTACACCTTC. The rearrangement joins TRBV5-5 to TRBJ1-2, with D possibly TRBD1 on 6 matching bases. The CDR3 consists of 13 residues. Germline V gives CDR1 SGHKS, CDR2 YYEKEE (reference sequence). V lost 3 bases to trimming and J lost 4 bases, with 10 bases between them.

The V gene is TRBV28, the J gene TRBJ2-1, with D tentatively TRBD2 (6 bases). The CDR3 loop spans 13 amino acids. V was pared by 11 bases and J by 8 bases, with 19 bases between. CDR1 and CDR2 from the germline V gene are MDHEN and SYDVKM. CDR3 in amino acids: CAGRGLGYHEQFF. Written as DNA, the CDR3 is TGTGCCGGACGGGGGTTAGGGTATCATGAGCAGTTCTTC.

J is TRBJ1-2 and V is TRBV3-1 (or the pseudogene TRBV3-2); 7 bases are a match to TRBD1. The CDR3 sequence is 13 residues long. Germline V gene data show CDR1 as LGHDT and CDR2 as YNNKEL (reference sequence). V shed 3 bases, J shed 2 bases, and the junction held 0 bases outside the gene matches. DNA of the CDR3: TGTGCCAGCAGCCAGACAGGGAACTATGGCTACACCTTC. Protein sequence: CASSQTGNYGYTF.

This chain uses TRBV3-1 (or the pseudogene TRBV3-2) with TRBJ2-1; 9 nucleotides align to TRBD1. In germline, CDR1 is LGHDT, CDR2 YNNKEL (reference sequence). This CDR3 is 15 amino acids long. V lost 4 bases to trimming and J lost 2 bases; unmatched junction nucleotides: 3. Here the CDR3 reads CASSRTGGAYNEQFF. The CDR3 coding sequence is TGTGCCAGCAGCCGAACAGGGGGCGCCTACAATGAGCAGTTCTTC.

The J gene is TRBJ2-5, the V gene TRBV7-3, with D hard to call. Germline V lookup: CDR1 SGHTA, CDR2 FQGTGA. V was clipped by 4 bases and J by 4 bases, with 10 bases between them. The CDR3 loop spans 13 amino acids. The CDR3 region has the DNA TGTGCCAGCAGCTCCTCCTCCGGAGAGACCCAGTACTTC. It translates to CASSSSSGETQYF.

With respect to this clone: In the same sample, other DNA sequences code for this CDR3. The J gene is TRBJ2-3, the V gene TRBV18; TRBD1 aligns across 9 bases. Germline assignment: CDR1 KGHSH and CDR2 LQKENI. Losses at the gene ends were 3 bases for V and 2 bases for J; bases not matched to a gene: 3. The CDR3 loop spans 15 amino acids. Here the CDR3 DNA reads TGTGCCAGCTCACCTGGGACAGGGTACACAGATACGCAGTATTTT. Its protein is CASSPGTGYTDTQYF.

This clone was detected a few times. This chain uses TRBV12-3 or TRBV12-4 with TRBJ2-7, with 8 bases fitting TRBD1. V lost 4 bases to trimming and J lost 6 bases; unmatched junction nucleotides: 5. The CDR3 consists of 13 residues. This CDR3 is CASSWDRLTEQYF. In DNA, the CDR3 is TGTGCCAGCAGTTGGGACAGGCTAACCGAGCAGTACTTC.

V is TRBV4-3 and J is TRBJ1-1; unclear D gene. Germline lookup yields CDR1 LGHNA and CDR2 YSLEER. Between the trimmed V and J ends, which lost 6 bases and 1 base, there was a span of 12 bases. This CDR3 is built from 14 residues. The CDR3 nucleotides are TGCGCCAGCAGGCACGGAGAGGGGAACACTGAAGCTTTCTTT. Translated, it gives CASRHGEGNTEAFF.

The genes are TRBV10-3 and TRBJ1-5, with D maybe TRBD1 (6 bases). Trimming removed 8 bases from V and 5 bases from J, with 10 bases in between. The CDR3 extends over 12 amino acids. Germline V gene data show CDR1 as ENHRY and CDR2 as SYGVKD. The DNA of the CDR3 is TGTGCCATCGGAGCAGGGGATCAGCCCCAGCATTTT. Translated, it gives CAIGAGDQPQHF.